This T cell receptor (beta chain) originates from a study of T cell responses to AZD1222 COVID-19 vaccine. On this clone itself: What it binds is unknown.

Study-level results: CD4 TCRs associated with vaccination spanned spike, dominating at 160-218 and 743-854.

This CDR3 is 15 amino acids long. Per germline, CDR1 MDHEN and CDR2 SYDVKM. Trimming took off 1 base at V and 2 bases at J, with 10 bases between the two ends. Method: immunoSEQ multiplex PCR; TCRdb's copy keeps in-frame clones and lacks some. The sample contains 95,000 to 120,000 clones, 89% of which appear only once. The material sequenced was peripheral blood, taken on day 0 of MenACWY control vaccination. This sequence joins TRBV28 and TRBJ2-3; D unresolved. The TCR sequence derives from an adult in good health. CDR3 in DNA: TGTGCCAGCAGTTTATCCCGCGGATACACAGATACGCAGTATTTT. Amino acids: CASSLSRGYTDTQYF.